Included here is one T cell receptor (beta chain) sequence, with context. This clone was observed a single time. What this receptor recognizes is not known. Base quality data are lacking; no much larger clone is found one base away. The time point label corresponds to: recipient sample about 28 days before transplant, after cytoreduction. Blood from recipients was drawn about 28 days before transplant and again at days 30, 100 and 180 after transplant. Nuclei Lysis Solution was used to extract genomic DNA from fresh or cryopreserved unfractionated peripheral blood mononuclear cells. The sample originates from a study of T cell clonotyping in hematopoietic cell transplantation (dated by TCRdb to about 2021). Regarding the study in general: Recipient samples taken before transplant were collected after cytoreduction. In the study, 140 or so blood samples were gathered from a few dozen consecutive transplant recipients and their related donors. Patient recruitment ran from late 2015 to January 2017, and follow-up continued until late 2020 or death.

The paper as a whole reports these results and caveats: Broader posttransplant TCR repertoire diversity was predicted by donor and pretransplant recipient Inverse Simpson Index values. After transplant, TCR diversity in recipients dropped, and pathologically expanded clonotypes climbed progressively between day 30 and day 180. The sample size was limited, and CD4 and CD8 repertoire contributions could not be separated because cells were not sorted. Only a small fraction of recipient repertoires overlapped donor repertoires, with over 95% appearing de novo at the given depth.

The immunoSEQ assay, a bias-controlled multiplex PCR using V- and J-specific primers, was used to amplify TCR beta CDR3 regions from genomic DNA. A second PCR step added a proprietary barcode and Illumina adapter sequences to the CDR3 amplicons. An Illumina MiSeq instrument was used for sequencing of the CDR3 libraries. Under the source paper's analysis protocol: Export and quality control were done with immunoSEQ Analyzer 3.0, while downstream analyses used R Bioconductor and Immunarch. Repertoire metrics were calculated using only productive rearrangements within the normalized downsampled data set. Pathologically expanded clonotypes were defined as those larger than 5 templates in the normalized cohort. Repertoire diversity was measured with the Inverse Simpson Index. To capture all clonotypes, the CMV-specificity analyses were run on the non-normalized data set. What TCRdb holds here is the immuneACCESS table cut down to in-frame rearrangements. Part of the clones is not present; checked against another copy, under half of the missing clones reflect an unresolved V gene, and the others are unexplained. D and trimming come from the DNA, and the V and J calls and clone size come from that table. The sample table records more than 70,000 clones; 90% to 97% of these occur just once. Roughly 1.5% of the sample belongs to the ten largest clones.

For CDR1 and CDR2, the germline V gene (reference sequence) lists LNHDA and SQIVND. The CDR3, cysteine through phenylalanine, is 17 amino acids long. Kept here is only the CDR3 DNA, which spans 51 bases and is read in frame from base 1. V was cut back by 4 bases and J by 2 bases, leaving a gap of 18 bases between them. The sequenced sample was peripheral blood mononuclear cells, obtained before stem cell transplant. The sequence came from a woman aged 50 to 60 with acute myeloid leukemia. Some clones in this sample may be carry-over from other donors' samples. Recombination connected TRBV19 to TRBJ1-5; a tentative D call is TRBD1 (5 bases match). The CDR3 region has the sequence CASSTQHYGTGNQPQHF. In nucleotides, the sequence is TGTGCCAGTAGTACACAACACTATGGGACTGGCAATCAGCCCCAGCATTTT.